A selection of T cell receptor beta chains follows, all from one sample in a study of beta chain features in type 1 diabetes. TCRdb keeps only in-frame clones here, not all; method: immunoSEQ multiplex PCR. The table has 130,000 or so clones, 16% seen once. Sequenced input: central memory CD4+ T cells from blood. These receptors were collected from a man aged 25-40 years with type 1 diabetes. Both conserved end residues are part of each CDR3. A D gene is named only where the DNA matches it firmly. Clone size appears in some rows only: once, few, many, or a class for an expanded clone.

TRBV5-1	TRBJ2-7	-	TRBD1	TGCGCCAGCAGCTTGGGACAGGGATCTTCCGAGCAGTACTTC	CASSLGQGSSEQYF
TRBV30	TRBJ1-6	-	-	TGTGCCTGGACAGGGGTAGCTAATTCACCCCTCCACTTT	CAWTGVANSPLHF
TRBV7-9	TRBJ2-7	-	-	TGTGCAACCGGCCACGAGCAGTACTTC	CATGHEQYF
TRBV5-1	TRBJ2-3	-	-	TGCGCCAGCAGCTGGGGAGACAGTTCAGATACGCAGTATTTT	CASSWGDSSDTQYF
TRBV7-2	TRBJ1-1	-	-	TGTGCCAGCAGCCTCCCGGGAATGAACACTGAAGCTTTCTTT	CASSLPGMNTEAFF
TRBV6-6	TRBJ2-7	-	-	TGTGCCAGCAGTTACGCGATCACTGGTTCCTACGAGCAGTACTTC	CASSYAITGSYEQYF
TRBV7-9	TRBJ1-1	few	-	TGTGCCAGCAGCTTAGACAGGGCCACTGAAGCTTTCTTT	CASSLDRATEAFF
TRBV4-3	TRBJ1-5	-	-	TGCGCCAGCAGCCGTCTGGGTGACCAGCCCCAGCATTTT	CASSRLGDQPQHF
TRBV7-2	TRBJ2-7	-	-	TGTGCCAGCAGCTTCTATAGGGTGGGCGAGCAGTACTTC	CASSFYRVGEQYF
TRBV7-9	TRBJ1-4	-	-	TGTGCCAGCACTCTCCGAGGGGTTGGGGGGAGCCTTCGTAATGAAAAACTGTTTTTT	CASTLRGVGGSLRNEKLFF
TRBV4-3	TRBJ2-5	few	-	TGCGCCAGCAGCCAAGGCCCCGGGGAGACCCAGTACTTC	CASSQGPGETQYF
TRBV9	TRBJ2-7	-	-	TGTGCCAGCAGCGTAAGGGACGACGGCGAGCAGTACTTC	CASSVRDDGEQYF
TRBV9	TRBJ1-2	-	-	TGTGCCAGCAGCGTAGGAGGCGGCGGAAACTATGGCTACACCTTC	CASSVGGGGNYGYTF
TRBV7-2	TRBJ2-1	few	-	TGTGCCAGCAGCTTACGACAGAACTCCTACAATGAGCAGTTCTTC	CASSLRQNSYNEQFF
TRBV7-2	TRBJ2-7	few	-	TGTGCCAGCAGCTTCCGGAATTTGCCCTCCTACGAGCAGTACTTC	CASSFRNLPSYEQYF
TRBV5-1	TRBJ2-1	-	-	TGCGCCAGCAGCTTGGCCGTCAGGGGTATCGATGAGCAGTTCTTC	CASSLAVRGIDEQFF
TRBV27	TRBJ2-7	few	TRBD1	TGTGCCAGCAGTTTATTTAGGGGACAGGGAAGCCACGAGCAGTACTTC	CASSLFRGQGSHEQYF
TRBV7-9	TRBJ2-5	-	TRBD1	TGTGCCAGCAGCTTACTCGGGACAGAACAAGAGACCCAGTACTTC	CASSLLGTEQETQYF
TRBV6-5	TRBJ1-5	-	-	TGTGCCAGCAGTCCGGGGGTTGCGAGCAATCAGCCCCAGCATTTT	CASSPGVASNQPQHF
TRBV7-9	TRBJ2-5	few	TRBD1	TGTGCCAGCAGCTCTCGACAGGGCGAGACCCAGTACTTC	CASSSRQGETQYF
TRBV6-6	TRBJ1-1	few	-	TGTGCCAGCAGGGCGGGGAACACTGAAGCTTTCTTT	CASRAGNTEAFF
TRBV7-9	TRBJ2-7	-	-	TGTGCCAGCAGCCGTGGGGGCAGAGGCTCCTACGAGCAGTACTTC	CASSRGGRGSYEQYF
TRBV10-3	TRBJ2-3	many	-	TGTGCCATCAAACAAGGGGGGGATCGAGATACGCAGTATTTT	CAIKQGGDRDTQYF
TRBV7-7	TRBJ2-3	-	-	TGTGCTAGCAGCTTAGCAGAGGCAGATACGCAGTATTTT	CASSLAEADTQYF
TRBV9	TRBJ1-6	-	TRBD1	TGTGCCAGCAGCGAGACAGGGACCAACAATTCACCCCTCCACTTT	CASSETGTNNSPLHF
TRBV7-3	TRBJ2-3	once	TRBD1	TGTGCCAGCAGCTCCGACAGGGCTAGCACAGATACGCAGTATTTT	CASSSDRASTDTQYF
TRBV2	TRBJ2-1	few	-	TGTGCCAGCGGGGGCTCCTACAATGAGCAGTTCTTC	CASGGSYNEQFF
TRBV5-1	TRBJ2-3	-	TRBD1	TGCGCCAGCAGCTTCGGAAGACAGGGGACAGATACGCAGTATTTT	CASSFGRQGTDTQYF
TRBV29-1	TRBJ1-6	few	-	TGCAGCGTTGGGACCGGGCAGGGTAATTCACCCCTCCACTTT	CSVGTGQGNSPLHF
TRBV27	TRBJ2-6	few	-	TGTGCCAGCACCTTAGGACACTCTGGGGCCAACGTCCTGACTTTC	CASTLGHSGANVLTF
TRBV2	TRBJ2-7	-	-	TGTGCCATCCGGGATACATCCTACGAGCAGTACTTC	CAIRDTSYEQYF
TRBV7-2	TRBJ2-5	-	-	TGTGCCAGCTCTCGGGGCCGGGGAGAGACCCAGTACTTC	CASSRGRGETQYF
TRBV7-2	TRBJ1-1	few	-	TGTGCCAGCAGCTTAAGCGGGCTTAACACTGAAGCTTTCTTT	CASSLSGLNTEAFF
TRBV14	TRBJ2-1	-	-	TGTGCCAGCAGCCAAGGTGGACAACCAGGAGATGAGCAGTTCTTC	CASSQGGQPGDEQFF